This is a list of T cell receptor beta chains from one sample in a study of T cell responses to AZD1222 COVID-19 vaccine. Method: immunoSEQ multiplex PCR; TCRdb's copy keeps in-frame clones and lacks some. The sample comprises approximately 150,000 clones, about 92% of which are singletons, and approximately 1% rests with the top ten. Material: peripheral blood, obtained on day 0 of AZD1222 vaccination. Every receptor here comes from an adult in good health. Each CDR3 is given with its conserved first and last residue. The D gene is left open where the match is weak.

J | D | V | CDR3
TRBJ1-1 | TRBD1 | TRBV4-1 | CASSLTGTGGLGTEAFF
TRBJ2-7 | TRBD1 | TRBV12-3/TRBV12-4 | CASSNGQGLIAYF
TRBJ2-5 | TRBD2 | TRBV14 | CASSQALAGGPLQTQYF
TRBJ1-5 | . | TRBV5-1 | CASSPGTDNQPQHF
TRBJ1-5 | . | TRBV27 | CASSRTGPQPQHF
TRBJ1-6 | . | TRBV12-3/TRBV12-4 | CASSLFNYSPLHF
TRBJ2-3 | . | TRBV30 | CAWSSEVTDTQYF
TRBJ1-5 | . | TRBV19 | CASSKAFNQPQHF
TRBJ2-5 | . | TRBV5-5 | CASSLTPRDFQQQYQETQYF
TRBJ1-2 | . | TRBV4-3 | CASSQDTFAGYTF
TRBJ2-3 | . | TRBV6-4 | CASSDSDSGADTQYF
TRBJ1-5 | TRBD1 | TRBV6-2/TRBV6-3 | CASSFRTGGVQPQHF
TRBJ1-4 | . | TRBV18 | CASSPTTLGGGREKLFF
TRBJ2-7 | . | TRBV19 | CASSQTGSYEQYF
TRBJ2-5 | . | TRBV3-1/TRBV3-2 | CASSPVGLAGETQYF
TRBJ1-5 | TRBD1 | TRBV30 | CAWSVSTGGAQPQHF
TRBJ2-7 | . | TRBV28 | CASSFRGYEQYF
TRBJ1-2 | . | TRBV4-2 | CASSQDPGTNYGYTF
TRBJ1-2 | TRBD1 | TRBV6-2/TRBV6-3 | CASSYRGTGTMGLYGYTF
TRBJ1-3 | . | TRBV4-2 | CASSQDHGGPGNTIYF
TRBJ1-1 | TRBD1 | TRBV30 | CAWTKSGGTEAFF
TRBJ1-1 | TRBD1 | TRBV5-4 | CASSLPRGLNTEAFF
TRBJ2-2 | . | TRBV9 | CASARGHATGELFF
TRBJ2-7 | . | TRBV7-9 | CASSPRGRLHYEQYF
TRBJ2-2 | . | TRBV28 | CASSSGTTNTGELFF
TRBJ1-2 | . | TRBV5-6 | CASSLNLNIYGYTF
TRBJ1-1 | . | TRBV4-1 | CASSQIRGLNTEAFF
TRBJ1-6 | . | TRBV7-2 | CASSSGTIGSPLHF
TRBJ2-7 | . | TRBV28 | CASSASFGTYEQYF
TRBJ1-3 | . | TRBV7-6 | CASSREGIGNTIYF
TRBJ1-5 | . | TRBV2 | CASSKTSSGQPQHF
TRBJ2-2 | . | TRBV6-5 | CASRRTTTGELFF
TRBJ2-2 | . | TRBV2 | CASSDQRLSNTGELFF
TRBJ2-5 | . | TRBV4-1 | CASSPQAREETQYF
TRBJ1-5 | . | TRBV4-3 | CASSQEDGRPQHF
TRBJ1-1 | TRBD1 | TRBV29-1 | CSVGPDRAGNTEAFF
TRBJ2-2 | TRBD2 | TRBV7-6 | CASRLTGGRANTGELFF
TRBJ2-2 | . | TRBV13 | CASGGQNTGELFF
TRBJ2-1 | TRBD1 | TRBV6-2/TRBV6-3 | CASSSGTGGDTWYNEQFF
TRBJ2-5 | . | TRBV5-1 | CASSFPGKAETQYF
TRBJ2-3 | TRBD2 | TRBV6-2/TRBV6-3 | CASSGGDSTDTQYF